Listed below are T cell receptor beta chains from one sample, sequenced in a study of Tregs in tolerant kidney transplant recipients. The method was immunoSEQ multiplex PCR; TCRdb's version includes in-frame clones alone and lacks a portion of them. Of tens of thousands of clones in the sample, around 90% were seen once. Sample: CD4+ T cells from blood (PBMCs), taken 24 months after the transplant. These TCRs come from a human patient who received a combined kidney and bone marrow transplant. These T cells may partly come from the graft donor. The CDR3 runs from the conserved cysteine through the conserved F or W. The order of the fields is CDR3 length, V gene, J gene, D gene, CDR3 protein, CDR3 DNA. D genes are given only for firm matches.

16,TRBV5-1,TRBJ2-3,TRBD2,CASSSTSGGARDTQYF,TGCGCCAGCAGCTCGACTAGCGGGGGGGCGAGAGATACGCAGTATTTT
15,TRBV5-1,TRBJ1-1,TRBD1,CASSFDRGLRTEAFF,TGCGCCAGCAGTTTTGACAGGGGTTTGAGGACTGAAGCTTTCTTT
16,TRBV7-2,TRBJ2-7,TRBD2,CASSYTGSGRNYEQYF,TGTGCCAGCAGTTATACTGGGAGCGGGAGGAACTACGAGCAGTACTTC
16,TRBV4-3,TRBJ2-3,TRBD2,CASTPGLAEITDTQYF,TGCGCCAGCACACCGGGACTAGCGGAAATCACAGATACGCAGTATTTT
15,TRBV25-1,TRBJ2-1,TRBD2,CASSPQREFLTEQFF,TGTGCCAGCAGCCCCCAGCGGGAGTTTCTAACTGAGCAGTTCTTC
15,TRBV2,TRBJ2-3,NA,CASSGHGTLTDTQYF,TGTGCCAGCAGCGGACATGGGACTCTCACAGATACGCAGTATTTT
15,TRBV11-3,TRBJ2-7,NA,CASSLEPLPSYEQYF,TGTGCCAGCAGCTTAGAACCGCTACCGTCCTACGAGCAGTACTTC
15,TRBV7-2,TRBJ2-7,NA,CASSLVSGNSYEQYF,TGTGCCAGCAGCTTAGTTTCAGGTAACTCCTACGAGCAGTACTTC
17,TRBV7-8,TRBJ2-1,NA,CASSLVRFAGAADEQFF,TGTGCCAGCAGCTTAGTAAGGTTTGCGGGGGCCGCAGATGAGCAGTTCTTC
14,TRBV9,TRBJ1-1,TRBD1,CASSKGQGNTEAFF,TGTGCCAGCAGCAAGGGACAGGGGAACACTGAAGCTTTCTTT
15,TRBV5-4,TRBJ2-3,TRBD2,CASRVLASRTDTQYF,TGTGCCAGCCGAGTACTAGCGTCGCGCACAGATACGCAGTATTTT
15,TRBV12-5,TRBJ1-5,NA,CASGLGDIFNQPQHF,TGTGCTAGTGGTTTAGGGGACATCTTTAATCAGCCCCAGCATTTT
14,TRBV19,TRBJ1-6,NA,CASSIIGVYSPLHF,TGTGCCAGTAGTATAATCGGGGTTTACTCACCCCTCCACTTT
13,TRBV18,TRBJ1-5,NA,CASSPGGDQPQHF,TGTGCCAGCTCACCGGGCGGGGATCAGCCCCAGCATTTT
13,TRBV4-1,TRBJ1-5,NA,CASSQDLNQPQHF,TGCGCCAGCAGCCAAGACCTTAATCAGCCCCAGCATTTT